This T cell receptor beta chain was identified in a study of cytomegalovirus exposure and HLA in healthy donors. General study points: When analyzed later, the rates of TCR association showed variation by HLA locus, with DRB1 the most and HLA-C the fewest. An analysis was carried out at a later point. It showed that HLA-associated TCR beta chains were more clonally expanded than equally common non-associated chains.

Researchers ran the PCR with 60 Vbeta and 13 Jbeta primers. The protocol was immunoSEQ multiplex PCR, while the TCRdb copy is restricted to in-frame clones and leaves out a portion. This sample has 90,000 to 100,000 clones, with just under 70% found just once. As concerns this clone: As yet, its antigen is unknown.

Sequenced material: PBMCs. The TCR originated in a man aged 45 to 65 in good health and CMV-seronegative.

CDR3 protein: CASSLTPTYNEQFF. CDR3 coding DNA: TGTGCCAGCAGCTTGACCCCTACCTACAATGAGCAGTTCTTC. V usage is TRBV5-4 and J usage is TRBJ2-1; no clear D gene. V gave up 1 base and J gave up 2 bases, with 7 bases separating them. From germline, CDR1 is SGHNT and CDR2 YYREEE (reference sequence). The CDR3 runs to 14 residues.